The text below deals with one T cell receptor beta chain. Its antigen is currently unknown. The data are from a study of T cells in Graves' hyperthyroidism and ophthalmopathy. Study findings and constraints: The model predicted ophthalmopathy a median approximately 6.3 months before onset. The blood repertoire included most of the expanded thyroid clonotypes above 0.001.

The TCR beta CDR3 regions underwent amplification using RNA transcripts as the source. The TCR CDR3 was amplified in a first-round RT-PCR using the HTBI primer set. One entry per CDR3 protein, called by TCRdb with MiXCR from the multiplex PCR reads. This sample carries 94,000 or so distinct CDR3 sequences, around 50% of them seen once, and the ten largest clones take about 25%. The germline V gene encodes CDR1 SGDLS and CDR2 YYNGEE. This CDR3 has 13 residues. The V gene lost 4 bases and the J gene lost 10 bases, with 12 bases spanning the gap. The sequencing input was blood. The sequence was obtained from a woman in her 40s with Graves' hyperthyroidism. The rearrangement uses TRBV9 and TRBJ1-6, with a weak D call TRBD1 (5 bases). The CDR3 nucleotides read TGTGCCAGCAGCTTATCCTGGGGGTCACCCCTCCACTTT. Its translation is CASSLSWGSPLHF.